This T cell receptor beta chain originates from a study of OX40 agonist ivuxolimab in advanced cancers. This clone was seen once. The V gene's germline CDR1 is SEHNR and CDR2 FQNEAQ (reference sequence). The ends lost 3 bases at V and 5 bases at J; junction bases unmatched: 16. CDR3 length: 18 residues. The table came from immunoSEQ multiplex PCR; TCRdb's copy has only in-frame clones and leaves some out. This sample has some 85,000 clones; roughly 84% occur once, and the top ten carry 0.2% to 0.3%. This TCR was sampled from an adult with an advanced solid tumor such as melanoma, head and neck, liver or kidney cancer. J is TRBJ2-1 and V is TRBV7-9, with 7 bases identical to TRBD2. The input for sequencing was CD4+ or CD8+ T cells sorted from blood, taken in a trial of the OX40 agonist ivuxolimab. DNA of the CDR3: TGTGCCAGCAGCTTTGGTTTACGGGAGGCCCGGAAAAACAATGAGCAGTTCTTC. It yields the protein CASSFGLREARKNNEQFF.